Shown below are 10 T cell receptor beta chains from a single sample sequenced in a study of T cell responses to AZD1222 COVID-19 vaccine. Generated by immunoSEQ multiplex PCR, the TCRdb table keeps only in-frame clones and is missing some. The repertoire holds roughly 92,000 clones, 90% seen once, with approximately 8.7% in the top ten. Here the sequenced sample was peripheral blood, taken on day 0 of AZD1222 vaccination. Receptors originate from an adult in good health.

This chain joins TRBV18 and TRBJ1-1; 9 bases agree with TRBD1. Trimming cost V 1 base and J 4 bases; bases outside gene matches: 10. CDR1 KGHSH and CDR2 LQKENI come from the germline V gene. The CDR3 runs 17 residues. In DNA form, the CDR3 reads TGTGCCAGCTCACCACTGACGAGGACAGGGGATTTCACTGAAGCTTTCTTT. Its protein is CASSPLTRTGDFTEAFF.

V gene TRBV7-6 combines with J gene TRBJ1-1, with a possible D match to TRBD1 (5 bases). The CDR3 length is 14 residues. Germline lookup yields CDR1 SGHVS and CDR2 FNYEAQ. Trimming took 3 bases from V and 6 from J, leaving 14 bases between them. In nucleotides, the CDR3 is TGTGCCAGCAGCTTCGGGACGGCTAGGGCTGAAGCTTTCTTT. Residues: CASSFGTARAEAFF.

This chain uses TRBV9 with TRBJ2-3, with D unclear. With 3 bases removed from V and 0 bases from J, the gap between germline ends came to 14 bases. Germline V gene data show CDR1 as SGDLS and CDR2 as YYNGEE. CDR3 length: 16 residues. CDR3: CASSEPGSLSTDTQYF. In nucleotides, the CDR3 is TGTGCCAGCAGCGAACCGGGCTCCCTGAGCACAGATACGCAGTATTTT.

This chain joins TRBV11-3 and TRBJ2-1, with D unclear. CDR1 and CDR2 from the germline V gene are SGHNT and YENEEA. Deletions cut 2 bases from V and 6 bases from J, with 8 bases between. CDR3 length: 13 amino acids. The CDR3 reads CASSLKDPNEQFF. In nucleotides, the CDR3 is TGTGCCAGCAGCTTAAAGGACCCCAATGAGCAGTTCTTC.

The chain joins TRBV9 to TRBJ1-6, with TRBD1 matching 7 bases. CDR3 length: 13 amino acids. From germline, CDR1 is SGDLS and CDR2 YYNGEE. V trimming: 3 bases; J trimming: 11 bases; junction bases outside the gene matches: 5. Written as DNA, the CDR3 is TGTGCCAGCAGCGCCGAAGACAGGGCACCCCTCCACTTT. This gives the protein CASSAEDRAPLHF.

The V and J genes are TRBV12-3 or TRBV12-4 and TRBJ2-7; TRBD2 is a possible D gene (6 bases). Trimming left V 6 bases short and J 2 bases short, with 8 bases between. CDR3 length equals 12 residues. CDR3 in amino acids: CASRRGPYEQYF. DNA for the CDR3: TGTGCCAGCAGGCGGGGTCCCTACGAGCAGTACTTC.

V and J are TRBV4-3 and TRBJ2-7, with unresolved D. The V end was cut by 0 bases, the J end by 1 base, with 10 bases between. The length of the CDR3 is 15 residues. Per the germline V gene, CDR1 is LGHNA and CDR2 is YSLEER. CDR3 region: CASSQDAGNSYEQYF. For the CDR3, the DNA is TGCGCCAGCAGCCAAGACGCAGGTAATTCCTACGAGCAGTACTTC.

CDR3 amino acids: CASSIDRGPNQPQHF. Written as DNA, the CDR3 is TGTGCCAGTAGTATAGACAGGGGGCCAAATCAGCCCCAGCATTTT. The chain joins TRBV19 to TRBJ1-5; TRBD1 aligns across 8 bases. The ends lost 0 bases at V and 4 bases at J; junction bases unmatched: 2. The CDR3 totals 15 residues. The germline gives CDR1 LNHDA, CDR2 SQIVND (reference sequence). Full variable domain (outside the CDR3, taken from reference TRBV19 and TRBJ1-5): DGGITQSPKYLFRKEGQNVTLSCEQNLNHDAMYWYRQDPGQGLRLIYYSQIVNDFQKGDIAEGYSVSREKKESFPLTVTSAQKNPTAFYLCASSIDRGPNQPQHFGDGTRLSIL.

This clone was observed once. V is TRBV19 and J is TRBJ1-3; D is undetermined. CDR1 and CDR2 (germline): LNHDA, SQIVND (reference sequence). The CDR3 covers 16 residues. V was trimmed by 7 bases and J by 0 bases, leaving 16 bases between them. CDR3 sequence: CASTRLGLSSGNTIYF. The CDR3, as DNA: TGTGCCAGTACTAGGCTCGGACTCAGCTCTGGAAACACCATATATTTT.

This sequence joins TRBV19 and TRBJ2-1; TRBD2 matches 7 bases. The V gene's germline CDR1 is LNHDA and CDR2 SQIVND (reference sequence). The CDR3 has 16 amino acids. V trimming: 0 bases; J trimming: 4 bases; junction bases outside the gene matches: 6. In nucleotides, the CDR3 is TGTGCCAGTAGTATAGATCTTCGGGGGGTATACAATGAGCAGTTCTTC. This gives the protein CASSIDLRGVYNEQFF.